This T cell receptor beta chain is from a study of T-cell reconstitution after alpha-beta-depleted transplantation in children. Study findings and constraints: Some patients showed high day-60 TCRbeta diversity, which derived from surviving recipient T cells and thymic progenitors. By one year post-transplant, T-cell counts and diversity largely arose from T cells that were newly produced. It was reported that alpha-beta T cells came from several hundred expanded graft clones (about two months after transplant).

Unique molecular identifiers tagged the TCRbeta library. From the PCR reads, TCRdb called clonotypes with MiXCR, one entry per CDR3 protein. This table has around 580,000 distinct CDR3 sequences, about 23% appearing once. As regards this clonotype: Antigen: not known.

The sequencing here drew on PBMCs, mostly from graft donor cells, taken 360 days after TCRalphabeta/CD19-depleted stem cell transplant. The sequence came from a boy in the first two years of life who had a stem cell transplant for acute myeloid leukemia, so the T cells may come from the graft donor.

The CDR3 spells CASSHLGQEEEAFF. CDR3 bases: TGCGCCAGCAGCCACCTAGGGCAGGAAGAGGAAGCTTTCTTT. The chain joins TRBV4-3 to TRBJ1-1; D is ambiguous. V was clipped by 3 bases and J by 8 bases, with 16 bases between them. The CDR3 covers 14 residues. Per germline, CDR1 LGHNA and CDR2 YSLEER.